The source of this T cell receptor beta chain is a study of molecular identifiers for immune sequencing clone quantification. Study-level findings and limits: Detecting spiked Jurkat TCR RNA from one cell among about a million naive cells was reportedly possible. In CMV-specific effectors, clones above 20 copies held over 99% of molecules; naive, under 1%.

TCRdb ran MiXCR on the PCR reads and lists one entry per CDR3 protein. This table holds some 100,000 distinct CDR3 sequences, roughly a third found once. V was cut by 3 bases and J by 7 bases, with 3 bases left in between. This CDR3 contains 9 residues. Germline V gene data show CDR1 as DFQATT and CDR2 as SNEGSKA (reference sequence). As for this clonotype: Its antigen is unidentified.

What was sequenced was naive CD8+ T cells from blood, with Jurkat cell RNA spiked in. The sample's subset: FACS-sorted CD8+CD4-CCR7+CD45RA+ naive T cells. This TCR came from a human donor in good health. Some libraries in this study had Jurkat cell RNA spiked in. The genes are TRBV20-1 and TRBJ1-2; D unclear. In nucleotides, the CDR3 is TGCAGTGCTAGTTTTGGCTACACCTTC. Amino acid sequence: CSASFGYTF.